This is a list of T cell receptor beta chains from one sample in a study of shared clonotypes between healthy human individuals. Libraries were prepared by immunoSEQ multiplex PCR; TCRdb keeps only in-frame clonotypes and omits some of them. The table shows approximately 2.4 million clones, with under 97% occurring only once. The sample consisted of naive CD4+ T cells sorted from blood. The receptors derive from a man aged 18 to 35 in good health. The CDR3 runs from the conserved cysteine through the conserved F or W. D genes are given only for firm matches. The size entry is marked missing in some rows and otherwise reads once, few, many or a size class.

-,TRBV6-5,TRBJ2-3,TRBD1,CASSYRDRFTDTQYF,TGTGCCAGCAGTTACCGGGACAGGTTCACAGATACGCAGTATTTT
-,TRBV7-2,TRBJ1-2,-,CASSLDQGGYTF,TGTGCCAGCAGCCTGGACCAGGGGGGCTACACCTTC
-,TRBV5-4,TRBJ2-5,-,CASSLKTPKLGETQYF,TGTGCCAGCAGCTTGAAAACACCCAAACTGGGAGAGACCCAGTACTTC
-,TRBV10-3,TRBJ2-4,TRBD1,CASRDSDDIQYF,TGTGCCAGTCGGGACAGTGATGACATTCAGTACTTC
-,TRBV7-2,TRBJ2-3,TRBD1,CASSEVPGGADTQYF,TGTGCCAGCAGCGAGGTCCCAGGGGGCGCAGATACGCAGTATTTT
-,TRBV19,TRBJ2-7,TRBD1,CASSSQGAYEQYF,TGTGCCAGTAGTAGCCAGGGGGCCTACGAGCAGTACTTC
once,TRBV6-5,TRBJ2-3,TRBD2,CASSYPAGGTDTQYF,TGTGCCAGCAGTTACCCCGCGGGGGGCACAGATACGCAGTATTTT
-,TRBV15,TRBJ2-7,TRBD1,CATSRDRASYEQYF,TGTGCCACCAGCCGGGACAGAGCCTCCTACGAGCAGTACTTC
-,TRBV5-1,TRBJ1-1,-,CASSMIGGMNTEAFF,TGCGCCAGCAGCATGATAGGGGGTATGAACACTGAAGCTTTCTTT
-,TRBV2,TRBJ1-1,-,CASSGEVGTEAFF,TGTGCCAGCAGTGGAGAGGTTGGCACTGAAGCTTTCTTT
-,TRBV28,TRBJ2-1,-,CASSLIGAVPEQFF,TGTGCCAGCAGTTTAATAGGGGCCGTCCCTGAGCAGTTCTTC
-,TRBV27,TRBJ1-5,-,CASSFQGRVNQPQHF,TGTGCCAGCAGTTTCCAGGGACGGGTCAATCAGCCCCAGCATTTT
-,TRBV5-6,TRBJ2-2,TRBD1,CASSLDRGTGELFF,TGTGCCAGCAGCTTGGACAGGGGCACCGGGGAGCTGTTTTTT
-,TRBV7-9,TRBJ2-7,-,CASSSPVIAGRSEQYF,TGTGCCAGCAGCTCCCCTGTCATCGCGGGAAGGAGCGAGCAGTACTTC
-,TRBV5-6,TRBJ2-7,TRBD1,CASSTPEGQQSYEQYF,TGTGCCAGCAGCACCCCCGAGGGACAGCAATCCTACGAGCAGTACTTC
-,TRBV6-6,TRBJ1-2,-,CASSYLEGSTYGYTF,TGTGCCAGCAGTTACCTCGAGGGGAGCACTTATGGCTACACCTTC